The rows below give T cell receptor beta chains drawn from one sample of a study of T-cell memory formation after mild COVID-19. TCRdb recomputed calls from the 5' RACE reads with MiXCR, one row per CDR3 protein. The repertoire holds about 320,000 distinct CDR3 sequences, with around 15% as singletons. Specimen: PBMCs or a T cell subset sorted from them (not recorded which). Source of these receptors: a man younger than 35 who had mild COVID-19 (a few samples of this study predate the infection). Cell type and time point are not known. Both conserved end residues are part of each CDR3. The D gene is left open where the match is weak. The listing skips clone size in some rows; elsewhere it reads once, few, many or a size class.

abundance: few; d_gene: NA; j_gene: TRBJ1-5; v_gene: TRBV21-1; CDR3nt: TGTGCCAGCGGCGAGGGGGCGCGGTATCAGCCCCAGCATTTT; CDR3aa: CASGEGARYQPQHF
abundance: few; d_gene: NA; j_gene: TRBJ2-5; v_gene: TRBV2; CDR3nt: TGTGCCAGCAGTGTTTGGGCGACTGAGACCCAGTACTTC; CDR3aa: CASSVWATETQYF
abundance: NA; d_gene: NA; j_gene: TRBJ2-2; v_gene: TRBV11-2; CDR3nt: TGTGCCAGCAGCTTAGTTGGCCAGGCCCCCGGGGAGCTGTTTTTT; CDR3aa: CASSLVGQAPGELFF
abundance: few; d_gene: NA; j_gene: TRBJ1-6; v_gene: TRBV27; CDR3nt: TGTGCCAGCAGACCCAACGAAGGGGGTCCCCTCCACTTT; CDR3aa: CASRPNEGGPLHF
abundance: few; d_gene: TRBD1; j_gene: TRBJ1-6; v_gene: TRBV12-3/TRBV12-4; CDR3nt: TGTGCCAGCAGCATCGGGACAGGGGTATCACCCCTCCACTTT; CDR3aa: CASSIGTGVSPLHF
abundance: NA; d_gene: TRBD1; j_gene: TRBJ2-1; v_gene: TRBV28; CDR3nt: TGTGCCAGCAGTTTAATGGCGGGCAGGGGGTACAATGAGCAGTTCTTC; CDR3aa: CASSLMAGRGYNEQFF
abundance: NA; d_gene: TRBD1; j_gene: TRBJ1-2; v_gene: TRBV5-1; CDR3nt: TGCGCCAGCAGCTTGGAAGGACAGGGAGACTATGGCTACACCTTC; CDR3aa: CASSLEGQGDYGYTF
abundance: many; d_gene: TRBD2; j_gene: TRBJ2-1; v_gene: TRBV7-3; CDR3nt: TGTGCCAGCAGCCGCTCACTAGCGGGGGGCCCCAATGAGCAGTTCTTC; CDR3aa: CASSRSLAGGPNEQFF
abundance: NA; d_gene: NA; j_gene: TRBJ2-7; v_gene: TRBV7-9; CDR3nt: TGTGCCAGCAGCTCGAGTCCCCTAAGCTCCTACGAGCAGTACTTC; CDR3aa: CASSSSPLSSYEQYF
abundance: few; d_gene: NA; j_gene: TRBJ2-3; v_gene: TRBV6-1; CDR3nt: TGTGCCACCCGGAGCGACACGCTTAACTTTGATACGCAGTATTTT; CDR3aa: CATRSDTLNFDTQYF
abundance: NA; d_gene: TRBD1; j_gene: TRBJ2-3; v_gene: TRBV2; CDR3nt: TGTGCCAGCAGGATAACAGGGGGCGGCCCAGATACGCAGTATTTT; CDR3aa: CASRITGGGPDTQYF
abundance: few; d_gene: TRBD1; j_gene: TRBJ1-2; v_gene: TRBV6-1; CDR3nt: TGTGCCAGCTCGACAGGGGAAGGCTATGGCTACACCTTC; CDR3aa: CASSTGEGYGYTF
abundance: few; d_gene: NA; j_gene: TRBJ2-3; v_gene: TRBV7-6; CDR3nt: TGTGCCAGCATCGATGCCGGGGGCCTAGGAGATACGCAGTATTTT; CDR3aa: CASIDAGGLGDTQYF
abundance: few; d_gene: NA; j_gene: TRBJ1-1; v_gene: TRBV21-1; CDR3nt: TGTGCCAGCAGCAAAGCCGGGACAGGGAACACTGAAGCTTTCTTT; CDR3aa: CASSKAGTGNTEAFF
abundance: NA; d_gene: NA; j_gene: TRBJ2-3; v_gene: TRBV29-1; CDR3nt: TGCAGCGTTGACAGGGCTCAGTATTTT; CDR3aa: CSVDRAQYF
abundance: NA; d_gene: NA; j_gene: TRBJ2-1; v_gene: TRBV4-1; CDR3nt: TGCGCCAGCAGCTACCCGCGGGGTGAGCAGTTCTTC; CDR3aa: CASSYPRGEQFF
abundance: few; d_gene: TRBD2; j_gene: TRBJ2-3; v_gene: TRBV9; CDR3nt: TGTGCCAGCAGCGTAGTCCCTAGCGGGGGGGCAGATACGCAGTATTTT; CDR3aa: CASSVVPSGGADTQYF
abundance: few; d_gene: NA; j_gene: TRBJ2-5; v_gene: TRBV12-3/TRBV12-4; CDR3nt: TGTGCCAGCAGTTTTATTGGTCGGGGGCTAGCGCATCTCCGAGAGACCCAGTACTTC; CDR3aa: CASSFIGRGLAHLRETQYF
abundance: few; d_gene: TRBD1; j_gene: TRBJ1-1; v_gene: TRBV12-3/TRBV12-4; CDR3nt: TGTGCCAGCAGTCACAGGGGATCTGAAGCTTTCTTT; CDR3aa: CASSHRGSEAFF
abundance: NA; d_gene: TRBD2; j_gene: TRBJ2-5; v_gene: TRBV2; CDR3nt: TGTGCCAGCGTGGGACTAGCGAAACAAGAGACCCAGTACTTC; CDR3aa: CASVGLAKQETQYF
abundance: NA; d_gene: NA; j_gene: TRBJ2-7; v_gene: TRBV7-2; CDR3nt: TGTGCCAGCAGCGAAGGCCAGGCCCTAATCTCCTACGAGCAGTACTTC; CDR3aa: CASSEGQALISYEQYF
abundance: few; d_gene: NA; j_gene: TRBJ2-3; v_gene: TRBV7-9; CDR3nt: TGTGCCAGCAGCCCCTGGGCGAAAGATACGCAGTATTTT; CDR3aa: CASSPWAKDTQYF
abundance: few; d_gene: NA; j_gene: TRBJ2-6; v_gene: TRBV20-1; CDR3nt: TGCAGTGCGCTACCGGACTACTCTGGGGCCAACGTCCTGACTTTC; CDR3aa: CSALPDYSGANVLTF
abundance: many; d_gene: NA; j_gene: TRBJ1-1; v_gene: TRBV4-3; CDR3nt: TGCGCCAGCAGCCAAGAATCTTGGGCAACCCAAGCTTTCTTT; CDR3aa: CASSQESWATQAFF
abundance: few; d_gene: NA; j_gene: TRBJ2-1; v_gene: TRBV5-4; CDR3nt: TGTGCCTACAACTCAGGGGAGCAGTTCTTC; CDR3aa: CAYNSGEQFF
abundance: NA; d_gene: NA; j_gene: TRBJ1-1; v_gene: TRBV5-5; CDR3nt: TGTGCCAGCTCAGTCTGGGTGAACACTGAAGCTTTCTTT; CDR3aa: CASSVWVNTEAFF
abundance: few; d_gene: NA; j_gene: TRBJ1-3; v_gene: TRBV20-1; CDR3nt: TGCAGTGCTAGAGGGACCAGCGGCCCTGGAAACACCATATATTTT; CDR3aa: CSARGTSGPGNTIYF
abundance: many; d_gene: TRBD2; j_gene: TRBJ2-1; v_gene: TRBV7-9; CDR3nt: TGTGCCAGCAGCCCAACTAGCGGGGGTAGCAATGAGCAGTTCTTC; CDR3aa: CASSPTSGGSNEQFF
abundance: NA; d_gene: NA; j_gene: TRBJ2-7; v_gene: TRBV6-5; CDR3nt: TGTGCCAGCAGCTCCGCAGACTACGAGCAGTACTTC; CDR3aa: CASSSADYEQYF
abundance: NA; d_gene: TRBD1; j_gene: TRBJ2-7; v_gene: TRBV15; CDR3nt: TGTGCCACCAGCAGAGGACAGGGTAACGACGAGCAGTACTTC; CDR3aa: CATSRGQGNDEQYF
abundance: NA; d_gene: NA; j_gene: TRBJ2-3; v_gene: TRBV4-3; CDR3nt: TGCGCCAGCAGCCAAGACCCTGTCACAGATACGCAGTATTTT; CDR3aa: CASSQDPVTDTQYF
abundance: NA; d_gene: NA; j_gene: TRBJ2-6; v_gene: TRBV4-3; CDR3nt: TGCGCCAGCAGCGAAGCGTATGGCAGACGAGCCTCTGGGGCCAACGTCCTGACTTTC; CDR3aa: CASSEAYGRRASGANVLTF
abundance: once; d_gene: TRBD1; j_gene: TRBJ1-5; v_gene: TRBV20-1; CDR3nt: TGCAGTGCTAGAGTGACAGGGGGAGTCATCAATCAGCCCCAGCATTTT; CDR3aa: CSARVTGGVINQPQHF
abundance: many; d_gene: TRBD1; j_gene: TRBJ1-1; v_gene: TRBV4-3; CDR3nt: TGCGCCAGCAGCCACCGACTTTACGACCGGGACAGGGGAAGATCTGAAGCTTTCTTT; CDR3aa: CASSHRLYDRDRGRSEAFF
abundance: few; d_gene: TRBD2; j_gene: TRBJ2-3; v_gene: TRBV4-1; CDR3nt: TGCGCCAGCAGGCGCTCCCAACTAGCGGGGGTAACAGATACGCAGTATTTT; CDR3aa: CASRRSQLAGVTDTQYF
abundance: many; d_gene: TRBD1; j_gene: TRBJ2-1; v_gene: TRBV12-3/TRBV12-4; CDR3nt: TGTGCCAGCAGAAAAACAGGGGTCAATGAGCAGTTCTTC; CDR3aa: CASRKTGVNEQFF
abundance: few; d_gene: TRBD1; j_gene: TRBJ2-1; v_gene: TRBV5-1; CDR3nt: TGCGCCAGGCTATACCGGGACAGGGGGCGACCCGTCTCCTACAATGAGCAGTTCTTC; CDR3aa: CARLYRDRGRPVSYNEQFF
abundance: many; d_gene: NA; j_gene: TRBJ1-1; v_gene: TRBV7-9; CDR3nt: TGTGCCAGCAGCCCGCGTAGGAACACTGAAGCTTTCTTT; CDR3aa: CASSPRRNTEAFF
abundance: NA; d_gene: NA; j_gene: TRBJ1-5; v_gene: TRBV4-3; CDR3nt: TGCGCCAGCAGCCAAGAGAGTATCAATCAGCCCCAGCATTTT; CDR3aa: CASSQESINQPQHF
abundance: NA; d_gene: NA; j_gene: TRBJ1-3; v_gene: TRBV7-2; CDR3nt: TGTGCCAGCAGCCAGAGTGGCGTCCGTGGAAACACCATATATTTT; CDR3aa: CASSQSGVRGNTIYF
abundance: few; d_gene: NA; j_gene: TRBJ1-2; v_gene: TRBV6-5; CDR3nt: TGTGCCAGCAGGAGTGCAGGAGGGGACTATGGCTACACCTTC; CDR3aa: CASRSAGGDYGYTF
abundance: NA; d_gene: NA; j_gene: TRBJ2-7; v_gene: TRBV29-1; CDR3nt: TGCAGCGTGAGGGGTGGTGGGATCAGCTCCTCCTACGAGCAGTACTTC; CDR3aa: CSVRGGGISSSYEQYF
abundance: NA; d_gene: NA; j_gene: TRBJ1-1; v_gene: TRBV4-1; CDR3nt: TGCGCCAGCAGCCAAGGGGCCCGGACGAGAGCTGAAGCTTTCTTT; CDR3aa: CASSQGARTRAEAFF
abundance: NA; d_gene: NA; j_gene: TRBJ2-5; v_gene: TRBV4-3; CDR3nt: TGCGCCAGCAGCCAGGGCCCAGGGGTTGGGGAGACCCAGTACTTC; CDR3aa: CASSQGPGVGETQYF
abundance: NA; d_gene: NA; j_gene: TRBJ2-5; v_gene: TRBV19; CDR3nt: TGTGCCAGTAGTTGGCCGGGGGAGACCCAGTACTTC; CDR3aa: CASSWPGETQYF
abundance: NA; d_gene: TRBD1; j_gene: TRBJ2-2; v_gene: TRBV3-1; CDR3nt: TGTGCCAGCAGCCGCGCAGGGGGTAACACCGGGGAGCTGTTTTTT; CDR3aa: CASSRAGGNTGELFF
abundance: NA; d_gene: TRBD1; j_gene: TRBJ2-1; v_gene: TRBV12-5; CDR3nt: TGTGCTAGTGCCGGCCGGACAGGGCTCGGTGAGCAGTTCTTC; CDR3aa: CASAGRTGLGEQFF
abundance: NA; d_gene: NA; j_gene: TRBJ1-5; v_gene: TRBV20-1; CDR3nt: TGCAGTGCTAGAGATCAAGGAGTGGGCAATCAGCCCCAGCATTTT; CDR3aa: CSARDQGVGNQPQHF
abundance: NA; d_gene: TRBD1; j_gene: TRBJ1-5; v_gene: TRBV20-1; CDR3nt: TGCAGTGCTAGGAGGACAGGGGGGGATCAGCCCCAGCATTTT; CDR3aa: CSARRTGGDQPQHF
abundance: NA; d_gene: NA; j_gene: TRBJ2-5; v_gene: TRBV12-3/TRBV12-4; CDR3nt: TGTGCCAGCAGTTTAGGGACTCGCCCAGAGACCCAGTACTTC; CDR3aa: CASSLGTRPETQYF
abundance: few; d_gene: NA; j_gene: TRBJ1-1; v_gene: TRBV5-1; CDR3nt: TGCGCCAGCAGCTCAACAGTGGCGGCTGAAGCTTTCTTT; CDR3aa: CASSSTVAAEAFF
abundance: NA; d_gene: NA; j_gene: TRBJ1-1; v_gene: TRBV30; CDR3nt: TGTGCCTGGAGTGCAGGGGAGGCCCCGACCACTGAAGCTTTCTTT; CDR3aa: CAWSAGEAPTTEAFF
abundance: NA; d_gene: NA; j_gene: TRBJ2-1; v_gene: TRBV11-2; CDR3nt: TGTGCCAGCAGCTGGGATTTCTCCTACAATGAGCAGTTCTTC; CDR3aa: CASSWDFSYNEQFF
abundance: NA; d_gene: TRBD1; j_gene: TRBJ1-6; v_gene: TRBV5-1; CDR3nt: TGCGCCAGCAGCCCAACAGGGGAGGGGTCACCCCTCCACTTT; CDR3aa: CASSPTGEGSPLHF
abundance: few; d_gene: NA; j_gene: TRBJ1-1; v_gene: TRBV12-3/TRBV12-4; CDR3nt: TGTGCCAGCAGTTTAAGACAGTTCAACACTGAAGCTTTCTTT; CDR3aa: CASSLRQFNTEAFF